What follows are 28 T cell receptor beta chains derived from one specimen sequenced in a study of T cell responses to AZD1222 COVID-19 vaccine. Some clones are missing from TCRdb's copy, which holds only in-frame ones; the method was immunoSEQ multiplex PCR. In the table there are tens of thousands of clones, roughly 82% of which are singletons. Sample: peripheral blood, taken on day 0 of AZD1222 vaccination. The receptors derive from an adult in good health.

About this clone: Mismatch with germline at one junction end may stem from a read error. The genes are TRBV7-2 and TRBJ2-5, with 10 bases that match TRBD2. Germline loops: CDR1 SGHTA, CDR2 FQGNSA. This CDR3 comprises 15 residues. The CDR3 here is CASSLAGVVGETQYF. As DNA, the CDR3 is TGTGCCAGCAGCCTAGCGGGAGTAGTGGGGGAGACCCAGTACTTC.

This clone was recorded a few times. This chain links TRBV5-1 with TRBJ2-1; 15 positions agree with TRBD2. Germline lookup yields CDR1 SGHRS and CDR2 YFSETQ. V shed 2 bases and J 8 bases; nucleotides not matched to a gene: 5. The CDR3 extends over 16 amino acids. The CDR3 is CASSFWTSGRVDEQFF. DNA for the CDR3: TGCGCCAGCAGCTTCTGGACTAGCGGGAGGGTCGATGAGCAGTTCTTC.

The chain uses TRBV3-1 (or the pseudogene TRBV3-2) and TRBJ2-7, with D uncertain. The CDR3 is made up of 15 amino acids. V dropped 4 bases and J dropped 2 bases, with 15 bases sitting between them. CDR1 LGHDT and CDR2 YNNKEL come from the germline V gene (reference sequence). CDR3 nucleotides: TGTGCCAGCAGCCCAGTTGCGATTGGCCCCTACGAGCAGTACTTC. Its translation is CASSPVAIGPYEQYF.

J is TRBJ1-5 and V is TRBV10-3, with TRBD1 identical over 7 bases. The length of the CDR3 is 13 residues. The V gene end was trimmed by 4 bases and the J gene end by 7 bases; junction bases not matched to a gene: 4. Germline assignment: CDR1 ENHRY and CDR2 SYGVKD. CDR3 DNA sequence: TGTGCCATCAGTGTCGACAGGGCCCAGCCCCAGCATTTT. Protein product: CAISVDRAQPQHF.

The chain is built from TRBV15 and TRBJ2-3, with D perhaps TRBD1 or TRBD2 (7 bases each). Germline CDR1 reads LNHNV; CDR2 reads YYDKDF (reference sequence). V was shortened by 0 bases and J by 2 bases, with 12 bases between the two germline ends. The CDR3 consists of 16 residues. The CDR3: CATSRDQGGPTDTQYF. CDR3 sequence (DNA): TGTGCCACCAGCAGAGATCAGGGGGGGCCCACAGATACGCAGTATTTT.

The rearrangement joins TRBV25-1 to TRBJ1-1; no clear D gene. Trimming took off 8 bases at V and 6 bases at J, with 16 bases between the two ends. Germline V CDR1 and CDR2: MGHDK, SYGVNS. CDR3 size: 13 residues. This CDR3 reads CASSSGWVAEAFF. The CDR3, as DNA: TGTGCCAGCTCATCCGGGTGGGTTGCTGAAGCTTTCTTT.

This clone showed up just once. The chain uses TRBV5-1 and TRBJ2-5; 9 nucleotides line up with TRBD2. J lost 0 bases, V lost 0 bases, and 3 bases had no gene match. Germline CDR1 reads SGHRS; CDR2 reads YFSETQ. The CDR3 totals 16 residues. CDR3 loop: CASSLGLAAYQETQYF. CDR3 in DNA: TGCGCCAGCAGCTTGGGACTAGCGGCGTACCAAGAGACCCAGTACTTC.

The chain is built from TRBV4-1 and TRBJ2-7, with 9 bases identical to TRBD2. The J segment lost 6 bases and the V segment lost 0 bases, leaving 12 bases of the junction unmatched. The CDR3 extends over 17 amino acids. From germline, CDR1 is MGHRA and CDR2 YSYEKL. For the CDR3, the DNA is TGCGCCAGCAGCCAAGAAGCGGGAGGCCCTCTTAACCCCGAGCAGTACTTC. It encodes CASSQEAGGPLNPEQYF.

The chain uses TRBV4-1 and TRBJ2-5; 7 positions match TRBD2. Trimming cost V 5 bases and J 3 bases; bases outside gene matches: 12. The CDR3 is made up of 16 amino acids. The germline V gene encodes CDR1 MGHRA and CDR2 YSYEKL. CDR3 residues: CASSSGGAGVKETQYF. The CDR3 DNA is TGCGCCAGCAGCTCAGGAGGGGCGGGGGTCAAAGAGACCCAGTACTTC.

V is TRBV18 and J is TRBJ1-1; no clear D gene. Germline-derived CDR1 and CDR2 are KGHSH and LQKENI. V was trimmed by 3 bases and J by 3 bases, leaving 14 bases between them. The CDR3 has 15 amino acids. CDR3 sequence reads: CASSPSLGLDTEAFF. CDR3 sequence (DNA): TGTGCCAGCTCACCCTCCCTTGGGCTGGACACTGAAGCTTTCTTT.

The V gene is TRBV25-1, the J gene TRBJ1-2; tentatively, D is TRBD1 (6 bases). The V end lost 1 base, the J end lost 8 bases, and 11 bases lay between the germline ends. Germline assignment: CDR1 MGHDK and CDR2 SYGVNS. This CDR3 is built from 13 residues. For the CDR3, the DNA is TGTGCCAGCAGTGAATTCAACAGGGAAGGCTACACCTTC. This codes for CASSEFNREGYTF.

This clone was seen more than once but under ten times. The chain employs TRBV7-9 and TRBJ2-2, with D unclear. Germline V CDR1 and CDR2: SEHNR, FQNEAQ (reference sequence). The CDR3 has 14 residues. V lost 7 bases and J lost 3, with 12 bases in between. As DNA, the CDR3 is TGTGCCAGCACCCCCCGGGCGTACACCGGGGAGCTGTTTTTT. Amino acids: CASTPRAYTGELFF.

The chain has TRBV4-3 and TRBJ1-2; TRBD1 matches 8 bases. From germline, CDR1 is LGHNA and CDR2 YSLEER. V lost 3 bases, J lost 5 bases, and 5 bases stayed unmatched. The CDR3 is 14 amino acids. CDR3 protein: CASSQDRAKYGYTF. The CDR3 DNA reads TGCGCCAGCAGCCAGGACAGGGCAAAGTATGGCTACACCTTC.

CDR3 DNA: TGCGCCAGCAGCCAAGGAATAGGGGGCGTTGATGGCTACACCTTC. This encodes CASSQGIGGVDGYTF. The chain recombines TRBV4-1 with TRBJ1-2, with 7 nucleotides matching TRBD1. V was clipped by 1 base and J by 6 bases; unmatched bases: 8. This CDR3 has 15 amino acids. Germline V lookup: CDR1 MGHRA, CDR2 YSYEKL.

V and J are TRBV5-6 and TRBJ2-3; 9 nucleotides agree with TRBD2. CDR3 length equals 16 residues. V was pared by 1 base and J by 2 bases, with 5 bases of the junction left unmatched. The germline gives CDR1 SGHDT, CDR2 YYEEEE. The DNA for the CDR3 is TGTGCCAGCAGCTTGATAGCGGGAGCTTTCACAGATACGCAGTATTTT. This translates into CASSLIAGAFTDTQYF.

The genes are TRBV21-1 and TRBJ2-7; the table's TRBD1 call for D was not verified on the DNA. TRBV21-1 is a recognized pseudogene. This CDR3 is 13 amino acids long. CDR3 amino acids: CASSKGTANEQYF. The CDR3 region has the DNA TGTGCCAGCAGCAAGGGGACAGCAAACGAGCAGTACTTC.

This chain connects TRBV3-1 (or the pseudogene TRBV3-2) to TRBJ1-3, with D perhaps TRBD1 (5 bases). Germline V gives CDR1 LGHDT, CDR2 YNNKEL (reference sequence). V lost 0 bases to trimming and J lost 2 bases, with 8 bases between them. The CDR3 length is 15 residues. The CDR3 DNA sequence: TGTGCCAGCAGCCAAGATTCAGGGACTGGAAACACCATATATTTT. Amino acid sequence: CASSQDSGTGNTIYF.

This chain connects TRBV4-1 to TRBJ2-1; 10 nucleotides agree with TRBD2. Trimming took 0 bases from V and 8 from J; bases not matched to a gene: 4. CDR3 length: 15 residues. Germline V gives CDR1 MGHRA, CDR2 YSYEKL. The CDR3 bases are TGCGCCAGCAGCCAAGACTGGACTAGCGGTGATGAGCAGTTCTTC. Translated, it gives CASSQDWTSGDEQFF.

The rearrangement joins TRBV5-1 to TRBJ2-4, with D possibly TRBD1 on 6 matching bases. The germline V and J ends were trimmed by 0 bases and 2 bases, with 18 bases remaining between them. CDR1 is SGHRS and CDR2 is YFSETQ in the germline V gene. The CDR3 is made up of 18 amino acids. The CDR3 loop reads CASSLVFTGQATKNIQYF. The CDR3 nucleotides read TGCGCCAGCAGCTTGGTGTTTACAGGGCAGGCTACCAAAAACATTCAGTACTTC.

The chain employs TRBV28 and TRBJ2-7; 7 bases align to TRBD1. The CDR3 covers 12 residues. The germline CDR1 and CDR2 sequences are MDHEN and SYDVKM. V lost 8 bases to trimming and J lost 5 bases; unmatched junction nucleotides: 6. Written as DNA, the CDR3 is TGTGCCAGCGGCCGGCAGGGGGACGAGCAGTACTTC. It yields the protein CASGRQGDEQYF. The full variable domain, in which reference TRBV28 and TRBJ2-7 provide the parts outside the CDR3, is DVKVTQSSRYLVKRTGEKVFLECVQDMDHENMFWYRQDPGLGLRLIYFSYDVKMKEKGDIPEGYSVSREKKERFSLILESASTNQTSMYLCASGRQGDEQYFGPGTRLTVT.

V gene TRBV7-2 combines with J gene TRBJ2-2; TRBD1 matches 10 bases. CDR1 and CDR2 from the germline V gene are SGHTA and FQGNSA. This CDR3 comprises 17 residues. V lost 0 bases to trimming and J lost 4 bases; unmatched junction nucleotides: 5. CDR3 amino acids: CASSLAGTGVPTGELFF. The CDR3 region has the DNA TGTGCCAGCAGCTTAGCCGGGACAGGGGTACCCACCGGGGAGCTGTTTTTT.

The gene calls are TRBV19 and TRBJ2-3, with 8 bases aligning to TRBD2. Germline trimming cut 4 bases from V and 0 bases from J; bases unmatched to any gene: 3. This CDR3 is 15 amino acids long. Germline CDR1 is LNHDA and CDR2 is SQIVND (reference sequence). The CDR3 nucleotides are TGTGCCAGTAGTAAACTAGCGGCTAGCACAGATACGCAGTATTTT. Translating it yields CASSKLAASTDTQYF.

The chain recombines TRBV15 with TRBJ1-5, with D possibly being TRBD1 (5 bases). CDR1 is LNHNV, CDR2 YYDKDF, per germline (reference sequence). V was cut by 0 bases and J by 6 bases, with 9 bases left in between. CDR3 length: 14 residues. The CDR3 reads CATSRDPGVQPQHF. The CDR3, as DNA: TGTGCCACCAGCAGAGACCCGGGGGTTCAGCCCCAGCATTTT.

The chain has TRBV11-2 and TRBJ2-2; a weak D match, TRBD2 (6 bases). Per the germline V gene, CDR1 is SGHAT and CDR2 is FQNNGV. This CDR3 comprises 16 residues. Trimming removed 4 bases at V and 4 bases at J, with 16 bases between. The CDR3: CASSSIREYATGELFF. In nucleotides, the CDR3 is TGTGCCAGCAGCTCCATCCGGGAGTACGCCACCGGGGAGCTGTTTTTT.

This chain connects TRBV19 to TRBJ2-1, with D possibly being TRBD2 (6 bases). Trimming took 5 bases from V and 9 from J, leaving 23 bases between them. The V gene's germline CDR1 is LNHDA and CDR2 SQIVND (reference sequence). This CDR3 is 16 amino acids long. In nucleotides, the CDR3 is TGTGCCAGTAGTTTTCCGGGAGCCCCCAACGACGGTGAGCAGTTCTTC. Translation gives CASSFPGAPNDGEQFF.

This chain joins TRBV5-1 and TRBJ1-2; perhaps TRBD1 as D (6 bases). Germline V CDR1 and CDR2: SGHRS, YFSETQ. V was clipped by 0 bases and J by 2 bases, with 14 bases between them. The CDR3 contains 16 residues. The CDR3 bases are TGCGCCAGCAGCTTGGTTATAGGGGGGATGAACTATGGCTACACCTTC. It yields the protein CASSLVIGGMNYGYTF.

The chain links TRBV30 to TRBJ1-2; TRBD1 matches at 9 bases. The junction had 6 bases not matched to a gene; V was cut back by 2 bases and J by 2 bases. The CDR3 contains 15 residues. The V gene's germline CDR1 is GTSNPN and CDR2 SVGIG (reference sequence). This CDR3 is CAWSWWTGANYGYTF. The DNA of the CDR3 is TGTGCCTGGAGTTGGTGGACAGGGGCGAACTATGGCTACACCTTC. Together with reference TRBV30 and TRBJ1-2, the CDR3 gives the full variable domain: SQTIHQWPATLVQPVGSPLSLECTVEGTSNPNLYWYRQAAGRGLQLLFYSVGIGQISSEVPQNLSASRPQDRQFILSSKKLLLSDSGFYLCAWSWWTGANYGYTFGSGTRLTVV.

This clone was picked up a small number of times. This sequence joins TRBV6-6 and TRBJ1-5; D is unclear. Trimming removed 6 bases at V and 4 bases at J, with 7 bases between. Germline-derived CDR1 and CDR2 are MNHNY and SVGAGI (reference sequence). The CDR3 runs 12 residues. The CDR3: CASSPSNQPQHF. Here the CDR3 DNA reads TGTGCCAGCAGCCCGTCGAATCAGCCCCAGCATTTT.